Each of the 18 T cell receptor beta chains below was sequenced from the same sample in a study of cytomegalovirus exposure and HLA in healthy donors. Generated by immunoSEQ multiplex PCR, the TCRdb table keeps only in-frame clones and is missing some. The sample has roughly 150,000 clones; about 82% are singletons. Sequencing was performed on PBMCs. The receptors were sampled from a man aged 25 to 40 in good health and CMV-seropositive.

The chain employs TRBV9 and TRBJ1-3; TRBD1 matches 7 bases. Trimming took 0 bases from V and 4 from J; bases not matched to a gene: 1. CDR1 SGDLS and CDR2 YYNGEE come from the germline V gene. The CDR3 is 14 amino acids. CDR3 nucleotides: TGTGCCAGCAGCGTAGAGGGACAGGGAAACACCATATATTTT. It codes for CASSVEGQGNTIYF.

The chain employs TRBV5-8 and TRBJ2-4, with D possibly being TRBD2 (6 bases). Germline V gives CDR1 SGHTS, CDR2 YDEGEE. The CDR3 runs 15 residues. V lost 1 base to trimming and J lost 0 bases, with 8 bases between them. The CDR3 is CASSLRRGAKNIQYF. For the CDR3, the DNA is TGTGCCAGCAGCTTGAGGAGGGGAGCCAAAAACATTCAGTACTTC.

The chain couples TRBV9 to TRBJ1-3, with a tentative D call TRBD1 (6 bases). Germline V gives CDR1 SGDLS, CDR2 YYNGEE. This CDR3 region has 16 residues. With 0 bases removed from V and 7 bases from J, the gap between germline ends came to 17 bases. CDR3 nucleotide sequence: TGTGCCAGCAGCGTAGAGGTAGCCAGGGGTTCCAACACCATATATTTT. Its protein product is CASSVEVARGSNTIYF.

This chain joins TRBV15 and TRBJ1-1; possible D gene TRBD1, 5 bases. With 5 bases removed from V and 0 bases from J, the gap between germline ends came to 13 bases. The CDR3 contains 15 residues. The germline gives CDR1 LNHNV, CDR2 YYDKDF (reference sequence). The CDR3: CATSYRPGMNTEAFF. CDR3 DNA sequence: TGTGCCACCAGCTACAGGCCAGGGATGAACACTGAAGCTTTCTTT.

This chain uses TRBV5-1 with TRBJ2-1; no definite D call. There are 15 residues in the CDR3. V was cut by 0 bases and J by 0 bases, with 7 bases left in between. Germline CDR1 and CDR2: SGHRS and YFSETQ. CDR3 coding DNA: TGCGCCAGCAGCTTGGGCTGGAGCTCCTACAATGAGCAGTTCTTC. Its protein product is CASSLGWSSYNEQFF.

The chain has TRBV7-3 and TRBJ2-1, with TRBD2 matching 8 bases. The V segment lost 5 bases and the J segment 6 bases; nucleotides outside the gene matches: 3. The length of the CDR3 is 13 residues. The germline V gene encodes CDR1 SGHTA and CDR2 FQGTGA. CDR3 in amino acids: CASSPSGGNEQFF. The CDR3 DNA is TGTGCCAGCAGCCCCAGCGGGGGCAATGAGCAGTTCTTC. Full variable domain (missing parts from reference TRBV7-3 and TRBJ2-1): GAGVSQTPSNKVTEKGKYVELRCDPISGHTALYWYRQSLGQGPEFLIYFQGTGAADDSGLPNDRFFAVRPEGSVSTLKIQRTERGDSAVYLCASSPSGGNEQFFGPGTRLTVL.

This chain links TRBV7-9 with TRBJ2-1; 9 nucleotides agree with TRBD2. CDR1 SEHNR and CDR2 FQNEAQ come from the germline V gene (reference sequence). With 5 bases clipped from V and 5 bases from J, the junction kept 10 bases outside the gene matches. This CDR3 is 16 amino acids long. The CDR3 DNA is TGTGCCAGCAGCCATGGACTAGCGACGGGAGACAATGAGCAGTTCTTC. Protein: CASSHGLATGDNEQFF.

The chain employs TRBV5-1 and TRBJ2-3; D remains ambiguous. In germline, CDR1 is SGHRS, CDR2 YFSETQ. This CDR3 spans 12 amino acids. Trimming cost V 7 bases and J 4 bases, with 10 bases left between them. The CDR3 DNA reads TGCGCCAGCCACACAGAAGCAGATACGCAGTATTTT. Its translation is CASHTEADTQYF.

The chain has TRBV9 and TRBJ1-2; no clear D. This CDR3 comprises 17 residues. Germline CDR1 is SGDLS and CDR2 is YYNGEE. V was cut by 3 bases and J by 1 base, with 19 bases left in between. CDR3 region: CASSGITVGLSNYGYTF. The CDR3 region has the DNA TGTGCCAGCAGCGGGATAACAGTAGGACTCAGTAACTATGGCTACACCTTC. The full variable domain, rest sourced from reference TRBV9 and TRBJ1-2, is DSGVTQTPKHLITATGQRVTLRCSPRSGDLSVYWYQQSLDQGLQFLIQYYNGEERAKGNILERFSAQQFPDLHSELNLSSLELGDSALYFCASSGITVGLSNYGYTFGSGTRLTVV.

The V and J genes are TRBV2 and TRBJ1-3, with 9 positions matching TRBD1. The CDR3 covers 18 residues. CDR1 and CDR2 from the germline V gene are SNHLY and FYNNEI. Trimming took 7 bases from V and 4 from J; bases not matched to a gene: 17. Here the CDR3 reads CASTQEALQGALGNTIYF. CDR3 nucleotide sequence: TGTGCCAGCACTCAAGAGGCCCTACAGGGGGCTCTGGGAAACACCATATATTTT.

The chain uses TRBV29-1 and TRBJ2-7, with D unclear. Trimming left V 4 bases short and J 6 bases short, with 10 bases between. CDR1 SQVTM and CDR2 ANQGSEA come from the germline V gene. The CDR3 extends over 11 amino acids. The CDR3 sequence: CSVVKRSEQYF. In DNA, the CDR3 is TGCAGCGTTGTTAAGAGGTCCGAGCAGTACTTC.

The rearrangement joins TRBV4-3 to TRBJ1-2; a possible D gene is TRBD1 (6 bases). V lost 0 bases to trimming and J lost 4 bases, with 12 bases between them. CDR1 and CDR2 (germline): LGHNA, YSLEER. The CDR3 sequence is 15 residues long. In nucleotides, the CDR3 is TGCGCCAGCAGCCAAGATAGGACAGTAGGCTATGGCTACACCTTC. Protein sequence: CASSQDRTVGYGYTF.

This clone was counted a single time. The chain uses TRBV4-1 and TRBJ2-1; TRBD2 agrees at 7 bases. This CDR3 has 14 residues. The ends lost 6 bases at V and 5 bases at J; junction bases unmatched: 7. The V gene's germline CDR1 is MGHRA and CDR2 YSYEKL. In nucleotides, the CDR3 is TGCGCCAGCAGAGTCGGGGGGAGCGACAATGAGCAGTTCTTC. Translation gives CASRVGGSDNEQFF.

J is TRBJ1-3 and V is TRBV7-9; the D is unclear. The germline V gene encodes CDR1 SEHNR and CDR2 FQNEAQ (reference sequence). Trimming removed 7 bases at V and 0 bases at J, with 13 bases between. The CDR3 is 15 amino acids. This CDR3 reads CASTIPGSSGNTIYF. CDR3 nucleotides: TGTGCCAGCACCATACCGGGGAGCTCTGGAAACACCATATATTTT.

The rearrangement joins TRBV7-8 to TRBJ2-3; 10 bases are a match to TRBD1. This CDR3 contains 14 residues. The germline V gene has CDR1 SGHVS and CDR2 FQNEAQ. Trimming took 6 bases from V and 5 from J; bases not matched to a gene: 5. CDR3 sequence: CASRRQGALDTQYF. The CDR3 DNA sequence: TGTGCCAGCAGGCGACAGGGGGCATTAGATACGCAGTATTTT.

The V call is TRBV4-2, the J call TRBJ1-2; no definite D call. Trimming pared 4 bases from V and 3 bases from J, leaving 15 bases between. Germline V lookup: CDR1 LGHNA, CDR2 YNFKEQ. The length of the CDR3 is 15 residues. DNA for the CDR3: TGTGCCAGCAGCCCCGGCTCCGGGTGGGACTATGGCTACACCTTC. This gives the protein CASSPGSGWDYGYTF.

The sample holds one count of this clone. This chain joins TRBV6-5 and TRBJ2-1, with D hard to call. V was clipped by 6 bases and J by 1 base, with 7 bases between them. Looked up from germline, CDR1 is MNHEY and CDR2 is SVGAGI. The CDR3 covers 13 residues. The CDR3 is CASRERSYNEQFF. The CDR3, as DNA: TGTGCCAGCAGGGAGAGGTCCTACAATGAGCAGTTCTTC.

This clone was counted a single time. The CDR3 region has the DNA TGTGCCAGCAGCCAATCCAGACTCGGACTAGCGGAGCAGTTCTTC. Residues: CASSQSRLGLAEQFF. The rearrangement joins TRBV16 to TRBJ2-1; 9 bases align to TRBD2. There are 15 residues in the CDR3. The ends lost 0 bases at V and 10 bases at J; junction bases unmatched: 7. Germline V gene sequence: CDR1 KGHSY, CDR2 FQNENV.